This T cell receptor (beta chain) derives from a study of T-cell memory formation after mild COVID-19. Whole-study results and caveats: Mainly CM and EM harbored the contracting CD4+ clones; mainly EMRA harbored the CD8+ ones. In second-wave clones peaking day 37, SARS-CoV-2 specificity remained unconfirmed.

About this clonotype: Antigen unknown.

TCRdb re-derived calls from the 5' RACE reads in MiXCR, one entry per CDR3 protein. The table has about half a million distinct CDR3 sequences, roughly 18% seen once; the top ten hold 9% to 15%. Sequencing input: PBMCs or a T cell subset sorted from them (not recorded which). This TCR was recovered from an adult woman who had mild COVID-19 (a few samples of this study predate the infection). Cell type and time point are not known.

In DNA form, the CDR3 reads TGTGCCAGCAGCCAACGGACCCGAGGGACCCAGTACTTC. Translating gives CASSQRTRGTQYF. The chain couples TRBV3-1 to TRBJ2-5; no firm D call. CDR1 and CDR2 (germline): LGHDT, YNNKEL (reference sequence). V gave up 2 bases and J gave up 7 bases, with 11 bases separating them. This CDR3 is 13 amino acids long.